The subject of this entry is one TCR beta chain. Its antigen is unknown. As it was prepared, the TCRbeta library received unique molecular identifiers. TCRdb re-called the PCR reads with MiXCR, one entry per CDR3 protein. The table lists over 120,000 distinct CDR3 sequences, around 8.5% of them singletons. This entry belongs to a study of T-cell reconstitution after alpha-beta-depleted transplantation in children. Study results and caveats: High day-60 TCRbeta diversity in some patients came from surviving recipient T cells and thymic progenitors. Expanded graft clones numbering several hundred reportedly gave rise to alpha-beta T cells about two months after transplant. Diversity and T-cell counts at one year after transplant derived mostly from new T cells.

Germline lookup yields CDR1 SGHRS and CDR2 YFSETQ. The CDR3 runs 16 residues. V lost 0 bases, J lost 9 bases, and 16 bases lay in between. The sequencing used PBMCs, mostly from graft donor cells, collected 180 days after TCRalphabeta/CD19-depleted stem cell transplant. This TCR came from a female patient aged 2-15 years who had a stem cell transplant for congenital amegakaryocytic thrombocytopenia, so the T cells may come from the graft donor. This chain connects TRBV5-1 to TRBJ1-6, with a possible D match to TRBD1 (5 bases). CDR3 nucleotides: TGCGCCAGCAGCTTGGGGACGGGACCCAGAGGTTCACCCCTCCACTTT. Translation gives CASSLGTGPRGSPLHF.